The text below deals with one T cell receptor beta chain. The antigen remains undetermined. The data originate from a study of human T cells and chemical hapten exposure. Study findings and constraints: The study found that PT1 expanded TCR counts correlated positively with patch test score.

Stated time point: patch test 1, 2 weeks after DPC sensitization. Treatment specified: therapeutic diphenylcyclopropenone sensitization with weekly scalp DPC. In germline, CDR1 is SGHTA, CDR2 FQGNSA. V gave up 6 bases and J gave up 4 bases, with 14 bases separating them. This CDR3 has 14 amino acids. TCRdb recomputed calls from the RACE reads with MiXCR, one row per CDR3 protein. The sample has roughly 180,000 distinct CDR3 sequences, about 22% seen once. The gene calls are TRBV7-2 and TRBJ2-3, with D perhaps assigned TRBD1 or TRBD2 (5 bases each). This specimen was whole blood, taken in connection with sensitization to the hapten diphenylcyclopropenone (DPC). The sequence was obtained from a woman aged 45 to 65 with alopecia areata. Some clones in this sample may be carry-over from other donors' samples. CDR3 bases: TGTGCCAGCAGTCAAGCCGGGGCTGCAGATACGCAGTATTTT. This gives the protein CASSQAGAADTQYF.